Sequencing of this T cell receptor beta chain was carried out in a study of T cell changes during pregnancy in multiple sclerosis. The table came from immunoSEQ multiplex PCR; TCRdb's copy has only in-frame clones and leaves some out. This table holds around 42,000 clones, about 91% found once. V was trimmed by 7 bases and J by 6 bases, leaving 12 bases between them. CDR1 and CDR2 from the germline V gene are GTSNPN and SVGIG (reference sequence). The CDR3 contains 11 residues. This sequence was found in a female donor in good health, enrolled as a control in a pregnancy study. Source: CD4+ T cells from peripheral blood mononuclear cells, taken after pregnancy. The chain couples TRBV30 to TRBJ1-2; D may be TRBD1 (6 bases). The CDR3 spells CAYIQGHGYTF. The CDR3 nucleotides are TGTGCCTACATACAGGGCCATGGCTACACCTTC.